The text below deals with one TCR beta chain. The data were obtained in a study of control samples from healthy donors and cancer patients. In germline, CDR1 is SGHRS, CDR2 YFSETQ. The CDR3 totals 15 residues. The junction had 8 bases not matched to a gene; V was cut back by 0 bases and J by 6 bases. This table comes from immunoSEQ multiplex PCR, and its TCRdb copy is limited to in-frame clones, with some not included. The table has just under 75,000 clones, roughly 87% seen once. This clonotype was obtained from a woman between 50 and 59 years old in good health. Source material: blood. V is TRBV5-1 and J is TRBJ2-7, with TRBD1 identical over 8 bases. The CDR3 nucleotides read TGCGCCAGCAGCTTGGCCGGGACAGGATCGGGCGAGCAGTACTTC. This gives the protein CASSLAGTGSGEQYF.